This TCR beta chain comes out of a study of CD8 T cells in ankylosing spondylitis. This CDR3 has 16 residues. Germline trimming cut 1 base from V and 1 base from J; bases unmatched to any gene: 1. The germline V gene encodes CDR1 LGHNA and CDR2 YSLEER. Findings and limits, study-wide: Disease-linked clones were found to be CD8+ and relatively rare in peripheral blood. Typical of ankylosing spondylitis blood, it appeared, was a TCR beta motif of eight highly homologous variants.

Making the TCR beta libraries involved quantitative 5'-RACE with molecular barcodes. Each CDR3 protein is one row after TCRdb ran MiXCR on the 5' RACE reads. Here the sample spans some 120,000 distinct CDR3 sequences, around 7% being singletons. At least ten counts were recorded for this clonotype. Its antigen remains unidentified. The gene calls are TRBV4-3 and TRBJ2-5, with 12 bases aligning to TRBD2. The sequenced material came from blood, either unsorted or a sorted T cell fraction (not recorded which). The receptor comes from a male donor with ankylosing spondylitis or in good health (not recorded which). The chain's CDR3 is CASSQALAGGQETQYF. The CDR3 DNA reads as TGCGCCAGCAGCCAAGCACTAGCGGGAGGCCAAGAGACCCAGTACTTC.